A single sample is the source of the 32 T cell receptor beta chains below, sequenced in a study of T-cell memory formation after mild COVID-19. TCRdb fed the 5' RACE reads into MiXCR, producing one record per CDR3 protein. The repertoire has about 270,000 distinct CDR3 sequences, 16% of them found once; the top ten carry roughly a fifth. Sequencing input: PBMCs or a T cell subset sorted from them (not recorded which). The receptors were sampled from a man aged 18 to 30 who had mild COVID-19 (a few samples of this study predate the infection). Cell type and time point are not known.

This clonotype showed up many times. J is TRBJ2-5 and V is TRBV5-1; D is undetermined. This CDR3 region has 13 residues. Trimming cost V 0 bases and J 3 bases, with 6 bases left between them. Looked up from germline, CDR1 is SGHRS and CDR2 is YFSETQ. CDR3 nucleotide sequence: TGCGCCAGCAGCTTGGAAGGTGAAGAGACCCAGTACTTC. Translating gives CASSLEGEETQYF.

This chain connects TRBV20-1 to TRBJ2-3; no clear D gene. The germline V gene encodes CDR1 DFQATT and CDR2 SNEGSKA (reference sequence). Trimming pared 0 bases from V and 2 bases from J, leaving 6 bases between. The CDR3 is made up of 13 amino acids. CDR3 protein: CSAREPSTDTQYF. CDR3 nucleotides: TGCAGTGCTAGAGAGCCCTCCACAGATACGCAGTATTTT.

This clonotype appeared a few times. CDR3 sequence reads: CASSVSGQSNEQFF. Written as DNA, the CDR3 is TGTGCCAGCAGCGTTAGCGGACAGTCCAATGAGCAGTTCTTC. This sequence joins TRBV9 and TRBJ2-1; tentatively, D is TRBD1 or TRBD2 (6 bases each). Germline V lookup: CDR1 SGDLS, CDR2 YYNGEE. Trimming left V 2 bases short and J 6 bases short, with 12 bases between. This CDR3 spans 14 amino acids.

The rearrangement joins TRBV7-2 to TRBJ2-2, with D possibly matching TRBD1 (6 bases). Deletions cut 3 bases from V and 1 base from J, with 9 bases between. Per germline, CDR1 SGHTA and CDR2 FQGNSA. The CDR3 loop spans 15 amino acids. CDR3: CASSFQGRNTGELFF. The CDR3 bases are TGTGCCAGCAGCTTTCAGGGGAGGAACACCGGGGAGCTGTTTTTT.

This clonotype was seen more than once but under ten times. The V call is TRBV15, the J call TRBJ2-3, with unresolved D. Germline V gene lookup returns CDR1 LNHNV and CDR2 YYDKDF (reference sequence). This CDR3 has 12 residues. Trimming cost V 5 bases and J 6 bases, with 9 bases left between them. The CDR3 DNA follows: TGTGCCACCAGCCCCGGGTGGGATACGCAGTATTTT. Amino acids: CATSPGWDTQYF.

The V gene is TRBV5-6, the J gene TRBJ2-1; D might be TRBD1 (5 bases). Trimming shortened V by 0 bases and J by 3 bases, and 13 bases separated the two germline ends. Germline values: CDR1 SGHDT, CDR2 YYEEEE. The CDR3 has 16 amino acids. CDR3 region: CASSLGSRADYNEQFF. The CDR3 coding sequence is TGTGCCAGCAGCTTGGGAAGCAGGGCCGACTACAATGAGCAGTTCTTC.

This clonotype was found a few times. V usage is TRBV6-2 or TRBV6-3 and J usage is TRBJ2-7; 7 positions agree with TRBD2. This CDR3 region has 12 residues. CDR1 is MNHEY and CDR2 is SVGEGT in the germline V gene. V shed 2 bases and J 6 bases; nucleotides not matched to a gene: 1. The CDR3, as DNA: TGTGCCAGCAGTTACGGCGGGGGCGAGCAGTACGTC. Translated, it gives CASSYGGGEQYV.

This clonotype came up once. CDR3 sequence reads: CASSYTAGPGNTIYF. The CDR3 DNA reads as TGTGCCAGCAGTTACACCGCAGGGCCCGGAAACACCATATATTTT. This chain links TRBV6-6 with TRBJ1-3, with D possibly matching TRBD1 (5 bases). V was trimmed by 2 bases and J by 4 bases, leaving 12 bases between them. Germline V CDR1 and CDR2: MNHNY, SVGAGI (reference sequence). This CDR3 contains 15 residues.

The rearrangement joins TRBV7-2 to TRBJ2-7; D gene unclear. CDR1 and CDR2 (germline): SGHTA, FQGNSA. Trimming cost V 3 bases and J 0 bases, with 6 bases left between them. The CDR3 has 13 amino acids. The CDR3 coding sequence is TGTGCCAGCAGCTTGGTCAGCTCCTACGAGCAGTACGTC. Its translation: CASSLVSSYEQYV.

The rearrangement uses TRBV12-3 or TRBV12-4 and TRBJ1-6; D is unclear. This CDR3 contains 14 residues. Trimming left V 7 bases short and J 0 bases short, with 7 bases between. CDR3 coding DNA: TGTGCCAGCAAGAGGGTCTCCTATAATTCACCCCTCCACTTT. Amino acids: CASKRVSYNSPLHF.

This clonotype was found a few times. The CDR3 region has the DNA TGCGCCAGCAGCCAAGCCCCGGGACTAGCGATCTACAATGAGCAGTTCTTC. This codes for CASSQAPGLAIYNEQFF. The chain recombines TRBV4-1 with TRBJ2-1; TRBD2 agrees at 10 bases. The length of the CDR3 is 17 residues. V trimming: 1 base; J trimming: 3 bases; junction bases outside the gene matches: 6. From germline, CDR1 is MGHRA and CDR2 YSYEKL.

DNA for the CDR3: TGCAGTGCTAGAGATTCAGGGCAGGGAGGTGAAAAACTGTTTTTT. Residues: CSARDSGQGGEKLFF. The chain joins TRBV20-1 to TRBJ1-4; TRBD1 might be the D (5 bases). Deletions cut 0 bases from V and 7 bases from J, with 15 bases between. Germline V gene data show CDR1 as DFQATT and CDR2 as SNEGSKA (reference sequence). This CDR3 region has 15 residues.

This clonotype has only a few counts. This sequence joins TRBV20-1 and TRBJ1-1; D is perhaps TRBD1 (5 bases). V was shortened by 2 bases and J by 4 bases, with 17 bases between the two germline ends. This CDR3 is 15 amino acids long. CDR1 and CDR2 (germline): DFQATT, SNEGSKA (reference sequence). CDR3 in amino acids: CSARPQGGSVTEAFF. CDR3 in DNA: TGCAGTGCTAGACCCCAGGGAGGGTCCGTCACTGAAGCTTTCTTT.

This clonotype was picked up one time. V and J are TRBV15 and TRBJ2-2; 7 bases line up with TRBD1. Losses at the gene ends were 5 bases for V and 0 bases for J; bases not matched to a gene: 15. The germline V gene has CDR1 LNHNV and CDR2 YYDKDF (reference sequence). CDR3 length: 19 residues. The CDR3 region is CATSRNVGTGVSNTGELFF. The CDR3 nucleotides read TGTGCCACCAGCCGCAACGTAGGCACAGGGGTGTCGAACACCGGGGAGCTGTTTTTT.

The V call is TRBV29-1, the J call TRBJ2-3; D could derive from TRBD1 or TRBD2 (6 bases each). V lost 5 bases and J lost 3, with 12 bases in between. The CDR3 is made up of 13 amino acids. CDR1 is SQVTM and CDR2 is ANQGSEA in the germline V gene. The CDR3 loop is CSVQGTVTDTQYF. CDR3 DNA: TGCAGCGTTCAGGGGACTGTAACAGATACGCAGTATTTT.

This rearrangement joins TRBV24-1 to TRBJ2-1, with TRBD2 as a possible D gene (6 bases). This CDR3 spans 12 amino acids. The germline CDR1 and CDR2 sequences are KGHDR and SFDVKD. V was cut by 7 bases and J by 5 bases, with 8 bases left in between. The CDR3 DNA reads TGTGCCACCAGGGGAGGTGACAATGAGCAGTTCTTC. The encoded protein is CATRGGDNEQFF.

This clonotype has a handful of counts. This rearrangement joins TRBV15 to TRBJ1-5, with D perhaps matching TRBD1 (5 bases). With 5 bases removed from V and 5 bases from J, the gap between germline ends came to 10 bases. CDR1 LNHNV and CDR2 YYDKDF come from the germline V gene (reference sequence). This CDR3 has 13 residues. The CDR3 DNA reads TGTGCCACCAGCCCGGGGGAGGATCAGCCCCAGCATTTT. Translated: CATSPGEDQPQHF.

This clonotype was seen a handful of times. This chain joins TRBV29-1 and TRBJ2-3, with D perhaps TRBD1 (5 bases). Germline CDR1 SQVTM, CDR2 ANQGSEA. V was cut by 3 bases and J by 3 bases, with 13 bases left in between. This CDR3 is built from 14 residues. CDR3 amino acids: CSVDDSISTDTQYF. CDR3 DNA: TGCAGCGTTGACGACAGCATCTCAACAGATACGCAGTATTTT.

The table lists this clonotype with a few counts. The chain carries TRBV4-1 and TRBJ2-1; 12 nucleotides match TRBD2. Germline CDR1 MGHRA, CDR2 YSYEKL. V lost 4 bases, J lost 7 bases, and 8 bases stayed unmatched. This CDR3 is built from 16 residues. The CDR3: CASSRETSGGSNEQFF. CDR3 nucleotide sequence: TGCGCCAGCAGCCGAGAAACTAGCGGGGGGTCTAATGAGCAGTTCTTC.

This clonotype has ten or more counts. The CDR3 DNA follows: TGTGCCAGCAGTACAGCCGGCACAGATACGCAGTATTTT. This gives the protein CASSTAGTDTQYF. The chain uses TRBV5-6 and TRBJ2-3; D is unclear. The V gene's germline CDR1 is SGHDT and CDR2 YYEEEE. Trimming removed 5 bases from V and 1 base from J, with 8 bases in between. This CDR3 contains 13 residues.

The chain has TRBV10-3 and TRBJ1-2, with D hard to call. Germline-derived CDR1 and CDR2 are ENHRY and SYGVKD. V was shortened by 3 bases and J by 8 bases, with 16 bases between the two germline ends. CDR3 length: 14 amino acids. Written as DNA, the CDR3 is TGTGCCATCAGTGAACAAGGGTTCTTCGCGGGCTACACCTTC. Its translation is CAISEQGFFAGYTF.

A few counts support this clonotype. The chain has TRBV3-1 and TRBJ1-2, with 7 bases that match TRBD1. With V trimmed by 6 bases and J by 6 bases, 7 bases remained unmatched. The CDR3 is made up of 13 amino acids. Germline V gives CDR1 LGHDT, CDR2 YNNKEL (reference sequence). DNA for the CDR3: TGTGCCAGCAGTGCGACAGGGAGGAATGGCTACACCTTC. Its protein is CASSATGRNGYTF.

In its sample, this clonotype was seen a few times. The chain recombines TRBV15 with TRBJ2-3; D call uncertain. V lost 1 base, J lost 3 bases, and 8 bases lay in between. Germline CDR1 reads LNHNV; CDR2 reads YYDKDF (reference sequence). The CDR3 consists of 14 residues. The CDR3 here is CATSRVFSTDTQYF. The CDR3 DNA is TGTGCCACCAGCAGAGTATTCAGTACAGATACGCAGTATTTT.

This clonotype was recorded at least ten times. J is TRBJ2-3 and V is TRBV7-2; weak D call: TRBD2 (5 bases). V lost 6 bases and J 1 base, leaving 8 bases between the germline ends. Germline loops: CDR1 SGHTA, CDR2 FQGNSA. The CDR3 length is 13 residues. The CDR3 DNA is TGTGCCAGCAGTTTCGGGGGCACAGATACGCAGTATTTT. Protein sequence: CASSFGGTDTQYF.

This clonotype was observed a handful of times. This chain uses TRBV20-1 with TRBJ1-2, with 8 bases aligning to TRBD1. In germline, CDR1 is DFQATT, CDR2 SNEGSKA (reference sequence). V lost 5 bases and J lost 7; bases outside the gene matches: 3. CDR3 size: 11 residues. Here the CDR3 reads CSAEDRAGYTF. CDR3 DNA: TGCAGTGCTGAGGACAGGGCTGGCTACACCTTC.

This clonotype came up once. The chain recombines TRBV29-1 with TRBJ2-2; D unresolved. The V end was cut by 4 bases, the J end by 1 base, with 13 bases between. The CDR3 loop spans 15 amino acids. Looked up from germline, CDR1 is SQVTM and CDR2 is ANQGSEA. The CDR3 DNA sequence: TGCAGCGTTGGACCAAGGACGGGGAACACCGGGGAGCTGTTTTTT. Its protein product is CSVGPRTGNTGELFF.

J is TRBJ1-2 and V is TRBV28; D perhaps matches TRBD1 (5 bases). V dropped 6 bases and J dropped 7 bases, with 15 bases sitting between them. This CDR3 spans 13 amino acids. From germline, CDR1 is MDHEN and CDR2 SYDVKM. The chain's CDR3 is CASRAIRAGGYTF. The CDR3 DNA reads TGTGCCAGCAGAGCGATCAGGGCGGGTGGCTACACCTTC.

The table lists this clonotype with many counts. The chain combines TRBV6-1 with TRBJ2-7, with 8 positions matching TRBD1. Trimming cost V 2 bases and J 4 bases; bases outside gene matches: 4. Per germline, CDR1 MNHNS and CDR2 SASEGT. This CDR3 contains 14 residues. CDR3 DNA: TGTGCCAGCAGTGAACCGACAGGGGTTTACGAGCAGTACTTC. Translated, it gives CASSEPTGVYEQYF.

Comment on this clonotype: A junction end diverges from the germline sequence, so it may reflect a read error. The rearrangement joins TRBV15 to TRBJ2-4; 8 positions match TRBD1. The CDR3 runs to 13 residues. Germline V CDR1 and CDR2: LNHNV, YYDKDF (reference sequence). For the CDR3, the DNA is TGTGACACCAGCAGAGACAGGGGATACATTCAGTACTTC. It encodes CDTSRDRGYIQYF.

This clonotype came up once. The chain joins TRBV4-3 to TRBJ2-5; the D gene is possibly TRBD2 (7 bases). Germline V gene data show CDR1 as LGHNA and CDR2 as YSLEER. CDR3 length equals 16 residues. With 0 bases removed from V and 5 bases from J, the gap between germline ends came to 16 bases. DNA for the CDR3: TGCGCCAGCAGCCAAGAGGGTCCGGGGGGCGGGGAGACCCAGTACTTC. It yields the protein CASSQEGPGGGETQYF.

The chain links TRBV9 to TRBJ2-3; D assignment may be TRBD1 or TRBD2 (5 bases each). From germline, CDR1 is SGDLS and CDR2 YYNGEE. The V end was cut by 0 bases, the J end by 0 bases, with 11 bases between. The CDR3 contains 16 residues. The CDR3 nucleotides are TGTGCCAGCAGCGTAGCAATAGGGACGAGCACAGATACGCAGTATTTT. Translating gives CASSVAIGTSTDTQYF.

This clonotype was seen repeatedly, ten times or more. The chain carries TRBV20-1 and TRBJ1-5, with TRBD1 identical over 8 bases. CDR1 is DFQATT and CDR2 is SNEGSKA in the germline V gene (reference sequence). The V segment lost 3 bases and the J segment 2 bases; nucleotides outside the gene matches: 12. This CDR3 has 17 residues. Here the CDR3 DNA reads TGCAGTGCTAGGGGCGGGCGGCCAGGGGGCGGCAATCAGCCCCAGCATTTT. This codes for CSARGGRPGGGNQPQHF.